The 16 T cell receptor beta chains given below trace back to one sample, sequenced in a study of fetal regulatory T cell absence and autoimmunity. This table comes from immunoSEQ multiplex PCR, and its TCRdb copy is limited to in-frame clones, with some not included. The sample holds around 100,000 clones, roughly 78% seen once. Sequenced sample: pancreas tissue. These receptors all come from a male donor with IPEX syndrome.

The genes are TRBV7-2 and TRBJ1-3; tentative D call: TRBD1 (6 bases). This CDR3 is 17 amino acids long. Germline values: CDR1 SGHTA, CDR2 FQGNSA. The ends were cut back, 5 bases at V and 0 bases at J, with 17 bases in the middle. In DNA, the CDR3 is TGTGCCAGCAGCCTTTGGACAGCATCGGTCTCTGGAAACACCATATATTTT. Its translation is CASSLWTASVSGNTIYF.

This clone was counted only a few times. The chain employs TRBV19 and TRBJ1-1; the D gene is possibly TRBD1 (6 bases). Per germline, CDR1 LNHDA and CDR2 SQIVND (reference sequence). This CDR3 has 13 residues. V gave up 3 bases and J gave up 5 bases, with 10 bases separating them. The CDR3 spells CASSMWGLTEAFF. The CDR3 DNA follows: TGTGCCAGTAGTATGTGGGGGCTTACTGAAGCTTTCTTT.

The chain is built from TRBV13 and TRBJ2-7; no definite D call. From germline, CDR1 is PRHDT and CDR2 FYEKMQ (reference sequence). This CDR3 is built from 14 residues. V was pared by 8 bases and J by 0 bases, with 14 bases between. The CDR3 DNA sequence: TGTGCCAGCGCCTCCGGGTTCTCCTCCTACGAGCAGTACTTC. This encodes CASASGFSSYEQYF. Variable domain in full (rest from reference TRBV13 and TRBJ2-7): AAGVIQSPRHLIKEKRETATLKCYPIPRHDTVYWYQQGPGQDPQFLISFYEKMQSDKGSIPDRFSAQQFSDYHSELNMSSLELGDSALYFCASASGFSSYEQYFGPGTRLTVT.

This clone was found a few times. The V call is TRBV2, the J call TRBJ1-2; D is uncertain. Trimming left V 0 bases short and J 2 bases short, with 4 bases between. Germline assignment: CDR1 SNHLY and CDR2 FYNNEI. The CDR3 totals 13 residues. CDR3 residues: CASSEAGNYGYTF. CDR3 bases: TGTGCCAGCAGTGAAGCAGGGAACTATGGCTACACCTTC. Full variable domain (outside the CDR3, taken from reference TRBV2 and TRBJ1-2): EPEVTQTPSHQVTQMGQEVILRCVPISNHLYFYWYRQILGQKVEFLVSFYNNEISEKSEIFDDQFSVERPDGSNFTLKIRSTKLEDSAMYFCASSEAGNYGYTFGSGTRLTVV.

This clone was found a few times. V gene TRBV5-1 combines with J gene TRBJ1-3; 7 bases are shared with TRBD1. The V gene's germline CDR1 is SGHRS and CDR2 YFSETQ. After removal of 4 bases from V and 3 bases from J, the junction contained 7 bases not matched to a gene. This CDR3 comprises 15 residues. Here the CDR3 reads CASSATGAFGNTIYF. The CDR3 nucleotides read TGCGCCAGCAGCGCAACAGGGGCCTTTGGAAACACCATATATTTT.

V gene TRBV12-2 combines with J gene TRBJ2-4. TRBV12-2 constitutes a pseudogene. The CDR3 loop spans 17 amino acids. As DNA, the CDR3 is TGTGCAAGTCGCTCCCTTAGGGGGGACGGGGCCAAAAACATTCAGTACTTC. Translated, it gives CASRSLRGDGAKNIQYF.

The V and J genes are TRBV7-2 and TRBJ2-3; perhaps TRBD1 as D (6 bases). Trimming stripped 6 bases from V and 5 bases from J, with 12 bases between. The germline CDR1 and CDR2 sequences are SGHTA and FQGNSA. The CDR3 is made up of 13 amino acids. The CDR3 here is CASSFGQQDTQYF. CDR3 DNA sequence: TGTGCCAGCAGTTTTGGACAGCAAGATACGCAGTATTTT.

This clone was recorded a few times. The chain employs TRBV7-9 and TRBJ1-6; a possible D gene is TRBD1 (5 bases). V dropped 3 bases and J dropped 9 bases, with 9 bases sitting between them. CDR1 SEHNR and CDR2 FQNEAQ come from the germline V gene (reference sequence). CDR3 length: 13 amino acids. The CDR3 spells CASSFHRISPLHF. CDR3 DNA: TGTGCCAGCAGCTTCCACAGGATTTCACCCCTCCACTTT.

As to this clone: A read error may account for a junction end that differs from germline. This rearrangement joins TRBV2 to TRBJ1-2; D remains ambiguous. The CDR3 runs to 15 residues. Germline assignment: CDR1 SNHLY and CDR2 FYNNEI. CDR3 sequence reads: CASLQNGLLNFGYTF. The CDR3 DNA follows: TGTGCCAGCCTTCAGAACGGACTACTGAACTTTGGCTACACCTTC.

The chain combines TRBV10-3 with TRBJ2-3, with 13 bases aligning to TRBD2. Germline V lookup: CDR1 ENHRY, CDR2 SYGVKD. Trimming removed 3 bases from V and 1 base from J; junction bases left unmatched: 4. This CDR3 region has 17 residues. The CDR3 DNA sequence: TGTGCCATCAGTGAAGGACTAGCGGGAGTCGGCACAGATACGCAGTATTTT. Its translation is CAISEGLAGVGTDTQYF.

The chain combines TRBV21-1 with TRBJ2-5; the D call TRBD2 from the table was never checked on the DNA. TRBV21-1 is given as a pseudogene. This CDR3 is built from 13 residues. The DNA for the CDR3 is TGTGCCAGCAGCACCCCGCGAGAGGAGACCCAGTACTTC. This sequence encodes CASSTPREETQYF.

This clone was observed a handful of times. V gene TRBV12-5 combines with J gene TRBJ1-1, with D possibly matching TRBD1 (5 bases). The CDR3 contains 14 residues. V gave up 4 bases and J gave up 3 bases, with 12 bases separating them. Germline V gene sequence: CDR1 LGHNT, CDR2 FRNRAP. The CDR3 bases are TGTGCTAGTGGTTCGGGGACGGGGCACACTGAAGCTTTCTTT. Protein product: CASGSGTGHTEAFF.

V is TRBV12-5 and J is TRBJ2-3, with no clear D. The V and J ends lost 5 bases and 4 bases respectively, with 10 bases between them. The length of the CDR3 is 13 residues. Germline values: CDR1 LGHNT, CDR2 FRNRAP. The CDR3 sequence is CASGPRIPDTQYF. CDR3 sequence (DNA): TGTGCTAGTGGTCCTAGGATCCCAGATACGCAGTATTTT.

CDR3 loop: CASSLAWGDSDTQYF. The CDR3 DNA reads TGTGCCAGCAGCTTGGCCTGGGGAGATTCAGATACGCAGTATTTT. The V and J genes are TRBV5-5 and TRBJ2-3, with D possibly TRBD2 on 5 matching bases. The CDR3 totals 15 residues. Germline CDR1 reads SGHKS; CDR2 reads YYEKEE (reference sequence). V lost 0 bases and J 4 bases, leaving 12 bases between the germline ends.

This clone has only a few counts. The chain couples TRBV5-1 to TRBJ1-2, with a weak D call TRBD1 (5 bases). V was trimmed by 4 bases and J by 2 bases, leaving 9 bases between them. The germline V gene encodes CDR1 SGHRS and CDR2 YFSETQ. This CDR3 comprises 13 residues. CDR3 in amino acids: CASSLSGNYGYTF. CDR3 bases: TGCGCCAGCAGCCTCTCAGGGAACTATGGCTACACCTTC.

The chain links TRBV7-2 to TRBJ1-2, with TRBD1 matching over 8 bases. The CDR3 runs to 15 residues. V lost 5 bases and J lost 1; bases outside the gene matches: 6. The germline V gene has CDR1 SGHTA and CDR2 FQGNSA. CDR3 protein: CASSAPDRGNYGYTF. For the CDR3, the DNA is TGTGCCAGCAGCGCGCCAGACAGGGGTAACTATGGCTACACCTTC. The variable domain in full, with the rest retrieved from reference TRBV7-2 and TRBJ1-2, is GAGVSQSPSNKVTEKGKDVELRCDPISGHTALYWYRQSLGQGLEFLIYFQGNSAPDKSGLPSDRFSAERTGGSVSTLTIQRTQQEDSAVYLCASSAPDRGNYGYTFGSGTRLTVV.